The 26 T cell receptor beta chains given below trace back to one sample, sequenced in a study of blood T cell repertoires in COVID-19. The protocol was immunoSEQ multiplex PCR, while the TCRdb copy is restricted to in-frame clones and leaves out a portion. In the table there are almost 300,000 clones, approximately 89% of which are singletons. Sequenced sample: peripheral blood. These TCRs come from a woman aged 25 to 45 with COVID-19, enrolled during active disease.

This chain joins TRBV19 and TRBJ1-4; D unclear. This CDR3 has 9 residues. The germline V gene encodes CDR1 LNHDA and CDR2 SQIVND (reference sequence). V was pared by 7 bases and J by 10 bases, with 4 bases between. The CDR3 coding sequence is TGTGCCAGTACGGGAAAACTGTTTTTT. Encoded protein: CASTGKLFF. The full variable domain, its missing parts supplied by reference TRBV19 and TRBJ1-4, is DGGITQSPKYLFRKEGQNVTLSCEQNLNHDAMYWYRQDPGQGLRLIYYSQIVNDFQKGDIAEGYSVSREKKESFPLTVTSAQKNPTAFYLCASTGKLFFGSGTQLSVL.

The CDR3 DNA follows: TGCGCCAGCAGTGAGTTACAGGGCTGGAATTCACCCCTCCACTTT. Protein sequence: CASSELQGWNSPLHF. V gene TRBV10-1 combines with J gene TRBJ1-6; D may be TRBD1 (6 bases). The germline CDR1 and CDR2 sequences are WNHNN and SYGVQD (reference sequence). V dropped 1 base and J dropped 7 bases, with 11 bases sitting between them. This CDR3 has 15 residues.

The CDR3 is CASGLGGRGYTF. CDR3 DNA: TGTGCTAGTGGTTTGGGGGGGCGAGGCTACACCTTC. The chain recombines TRBV12-5 with TRBJ1-2, with D possibly matching TRBD1 (6 bases). CDR3 length equals 12 residues. Germline loops: CDR1 LGHNT, CDR2 FRNRAP. Trimming removed 1 base from V and 8 bases from J, with 8 bases in between.

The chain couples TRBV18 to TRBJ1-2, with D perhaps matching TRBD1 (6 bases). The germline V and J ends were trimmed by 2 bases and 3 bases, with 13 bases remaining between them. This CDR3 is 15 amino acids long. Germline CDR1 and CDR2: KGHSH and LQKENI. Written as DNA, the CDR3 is TGTGCCAGCTCACCAGGACAGAGCGGAGACTATGGCTACACCTTC. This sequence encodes CASSPGQSGDYGYTF.

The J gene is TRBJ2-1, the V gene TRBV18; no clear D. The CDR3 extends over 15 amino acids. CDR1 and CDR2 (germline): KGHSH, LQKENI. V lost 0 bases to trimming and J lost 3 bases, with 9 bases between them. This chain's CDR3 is CASSPPGSYYNEQFF. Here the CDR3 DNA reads TGTGCCAGCTCACCACCGGGCAGCTACTACAATGAGCAGTTCTTC.

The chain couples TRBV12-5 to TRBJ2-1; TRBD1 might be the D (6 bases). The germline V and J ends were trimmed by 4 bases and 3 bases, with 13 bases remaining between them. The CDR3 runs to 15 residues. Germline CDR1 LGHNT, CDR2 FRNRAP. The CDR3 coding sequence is TGTGCTAGTGGTTCACCGGGACAACACTACAATGAGCAGTTCTTC. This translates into CASGSPGQHYNEQFF.

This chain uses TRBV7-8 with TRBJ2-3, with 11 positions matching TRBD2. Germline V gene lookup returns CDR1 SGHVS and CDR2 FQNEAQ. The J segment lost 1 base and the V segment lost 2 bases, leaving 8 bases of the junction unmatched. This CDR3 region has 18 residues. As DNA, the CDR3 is TGTGCCAGCAGCTTAAGAAATAGCGGGGGGGGACGCACAGATACGCAGTATTTT. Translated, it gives CASSLRNSGGGRTDTQYF.

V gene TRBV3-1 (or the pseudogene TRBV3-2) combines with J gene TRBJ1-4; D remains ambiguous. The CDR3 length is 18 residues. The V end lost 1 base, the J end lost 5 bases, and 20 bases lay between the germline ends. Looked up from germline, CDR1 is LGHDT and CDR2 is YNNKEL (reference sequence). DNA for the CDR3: TGTGCCAGCAGCCAAGCACCCTCCAGGACTATAAGGAATGAAAAACTGTTTTTT. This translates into CASSQAPSRTIRNEKLFF.

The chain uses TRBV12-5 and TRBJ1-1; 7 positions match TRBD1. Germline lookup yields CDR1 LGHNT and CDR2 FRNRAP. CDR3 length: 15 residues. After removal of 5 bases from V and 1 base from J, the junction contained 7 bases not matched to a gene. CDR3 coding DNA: TGTGCTAGTGGTCCCCGACAGGGACAGAACACTGAAGCTTTCTTT. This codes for CASGPRQGQNTEAFF.

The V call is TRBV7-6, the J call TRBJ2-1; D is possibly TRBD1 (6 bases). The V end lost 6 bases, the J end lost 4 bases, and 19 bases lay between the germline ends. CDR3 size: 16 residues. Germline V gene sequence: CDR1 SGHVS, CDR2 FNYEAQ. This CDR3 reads CASSFGTRRIYNEQFF. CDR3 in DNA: TGTGCCAGCAGTTTCGGGACAAGGCGAATATACAATGAGCAGTTCTTC.

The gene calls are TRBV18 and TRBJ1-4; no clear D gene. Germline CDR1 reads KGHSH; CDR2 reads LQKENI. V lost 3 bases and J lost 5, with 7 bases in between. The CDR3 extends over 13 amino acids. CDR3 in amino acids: CASSPRLNEKLFF. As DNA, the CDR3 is TGTGCCAGCTCACCGAGGTTGAATGAAAAACTGTTTTTT.

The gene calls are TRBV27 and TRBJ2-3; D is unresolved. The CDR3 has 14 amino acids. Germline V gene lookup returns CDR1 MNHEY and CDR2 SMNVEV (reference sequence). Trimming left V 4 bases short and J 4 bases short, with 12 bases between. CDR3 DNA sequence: TGTGCCAGCAGTTACGTCGGGTCCGCAGATACGCAGTATTTT. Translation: CASSYVGSADTQYF.

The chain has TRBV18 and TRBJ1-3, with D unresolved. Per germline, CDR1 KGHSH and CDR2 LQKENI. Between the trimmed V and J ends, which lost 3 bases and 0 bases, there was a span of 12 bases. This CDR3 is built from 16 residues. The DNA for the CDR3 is TGTGCCAGCTCACCTAAGACACTCAACTCTGGAAACACCATATATTTT. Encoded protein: CASSPKTLNSGNTIYF.

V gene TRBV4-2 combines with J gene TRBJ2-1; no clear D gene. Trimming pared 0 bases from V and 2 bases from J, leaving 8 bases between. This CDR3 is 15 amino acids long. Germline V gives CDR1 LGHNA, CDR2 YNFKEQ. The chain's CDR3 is CASSQDLIAYNEQFF. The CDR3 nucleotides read TGTGCCAGCAGCCAAGATTTAATCGCCTACAATGAGCAGTTCTTC.

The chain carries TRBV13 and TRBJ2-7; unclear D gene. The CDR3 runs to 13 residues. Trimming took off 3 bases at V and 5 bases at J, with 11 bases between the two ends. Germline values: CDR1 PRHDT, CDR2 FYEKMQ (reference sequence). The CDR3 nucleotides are TGTGCCAGCAGCTTTACAACCCCCAACGAGCAGTACTTC. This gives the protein CASSFTTPNEQYF.

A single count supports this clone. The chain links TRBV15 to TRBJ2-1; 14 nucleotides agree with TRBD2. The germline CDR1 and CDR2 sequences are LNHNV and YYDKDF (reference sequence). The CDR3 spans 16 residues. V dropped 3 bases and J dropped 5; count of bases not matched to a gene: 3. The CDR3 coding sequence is TGTGCCACCAGCAGGGGACTAGCGGGGGAAAACAATGAGCAGTTCTTC. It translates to CATSRGLAGENNEQFF.

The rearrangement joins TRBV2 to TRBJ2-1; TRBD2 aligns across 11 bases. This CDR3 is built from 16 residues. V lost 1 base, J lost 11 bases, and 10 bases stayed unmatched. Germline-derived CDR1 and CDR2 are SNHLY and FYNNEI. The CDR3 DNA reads TGTGCCAGCAGTGAAGGTTGGGGACTAGCGGTCCCGAAGCAGTTCTTC. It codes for CASSEGWGLAVPKQFF.

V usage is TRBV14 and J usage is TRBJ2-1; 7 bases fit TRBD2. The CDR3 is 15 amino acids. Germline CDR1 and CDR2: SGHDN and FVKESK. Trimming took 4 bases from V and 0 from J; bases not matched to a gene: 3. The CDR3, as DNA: TGTGCCAGCAGCCCCTGGGAGGGCTCCTACAATGAGCAGTTCTTC. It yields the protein CASSPWEGSYNEQFF.

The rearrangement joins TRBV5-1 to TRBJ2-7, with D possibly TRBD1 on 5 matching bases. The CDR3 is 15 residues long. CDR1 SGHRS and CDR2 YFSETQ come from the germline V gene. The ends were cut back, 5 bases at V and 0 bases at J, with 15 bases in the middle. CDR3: CASRRDSPNSYEQYF. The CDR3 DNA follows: TGCGCCAGCAGACGCGACAGCCCAAACTCCTACGAGCAGTACTTC.

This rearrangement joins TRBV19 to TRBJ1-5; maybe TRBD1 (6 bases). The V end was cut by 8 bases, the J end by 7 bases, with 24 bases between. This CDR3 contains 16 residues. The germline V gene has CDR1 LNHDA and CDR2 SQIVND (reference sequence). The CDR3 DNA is TGTGCCAGTCGTAAGGGGGAACATACACCGGGGCAGCCCCAGCATTTT. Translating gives CASRKGEHTPGQPQHF. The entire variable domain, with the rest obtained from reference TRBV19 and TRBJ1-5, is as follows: DGGITQSPKYLFRKEGQNVTLSCEQNLNHDAMYWYRQDPGQGLRLIYYSQIVNDFQKGDIAEGYSVSREKKESFPLTVTSAQKNPTAFYLCASRKGEHTPGQPQHFGDGTRLSIL.

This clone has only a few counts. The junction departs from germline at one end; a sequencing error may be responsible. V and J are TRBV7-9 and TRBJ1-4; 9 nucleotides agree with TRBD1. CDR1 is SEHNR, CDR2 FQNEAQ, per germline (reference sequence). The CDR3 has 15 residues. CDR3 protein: CASSFAGTGLVKVFF. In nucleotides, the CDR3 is TGTGCCAGCAGCTTTGCCGGGACAGGGTTGGTAAAAGTGTTTTTT.

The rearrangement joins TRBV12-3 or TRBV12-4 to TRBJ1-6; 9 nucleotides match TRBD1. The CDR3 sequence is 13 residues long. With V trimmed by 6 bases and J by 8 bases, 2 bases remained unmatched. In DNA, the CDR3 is TGTGCCAGCAGGACAGGGGGGTATTCACCCCTCCACTTT. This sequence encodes CASRTGGYSPLHF.

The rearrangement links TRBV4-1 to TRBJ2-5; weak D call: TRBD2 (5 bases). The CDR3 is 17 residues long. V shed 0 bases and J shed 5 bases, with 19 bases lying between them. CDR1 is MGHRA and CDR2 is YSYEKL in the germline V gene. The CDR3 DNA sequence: TGCGCCAGCAGCCAAGATCCGGGCGAAGGGAGTTTCGAGACCCAGTACTTC. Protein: CASSQDPGEGSFETQYF.

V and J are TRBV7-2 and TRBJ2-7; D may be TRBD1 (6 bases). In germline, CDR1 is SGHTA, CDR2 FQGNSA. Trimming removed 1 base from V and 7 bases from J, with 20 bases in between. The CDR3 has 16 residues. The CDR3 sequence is CASSLVGQGILREQYF. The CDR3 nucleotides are TGTGCCAGCAGCTTAGTGGGGCAGGGGATCCTACGAGAGCAGTACTTC.

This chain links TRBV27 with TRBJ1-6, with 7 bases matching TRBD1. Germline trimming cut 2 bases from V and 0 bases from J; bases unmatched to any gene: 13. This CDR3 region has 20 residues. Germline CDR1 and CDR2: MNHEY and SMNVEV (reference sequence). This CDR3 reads CASSLGDSTPLSSYNSPLHF. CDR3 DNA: TGTGCCAGCAGTTTAGGGGACAGTACACCTTTGAGCTCCTATAATTCACCCCTCCACTTT.

CDR3 loop: CATSDFRGEAFF. CDR3 nucleotides: TGTGCCACCAGTGATTTCAGAGGTGAAGCTTTCTTT. The V gene is TRBV24-1, the J gene TRBJ1-1; D remains unclear. CDR1 and CDR2 (germline): KGHDR, SFDVKD. With 1 base removed from V and 7 bases from J, the gap between germline ends came to 6 bases. The CDR3 runs to 12 residues.